This TCR beta chain was documented in a study of CXCR3-negative and CXCR3-positive naive CD8 T cells. Study results and caveats: Naive subsets displayed similar surface CD5, and TCR strength was inferred from TRB CDR3 properties. TRB CDR3s of CXCR3-positive naive cells were more hydrophobic than those of CXCR3-negative naive cells.

This CDR3 comprises 16 residues. CDR1 and CDR2 from the germline V gene are MNHEY and SVGAGI. With 300,000 cells each, the CD8+ T cell subsets were individually sorted in triplicate. Regarding this clonotype: Its antigen is unknown.

All TRB cDNA libraries came from 5' RACE performed with UMI labels. Using the 5' RACE reads, TCRdb records one entry per CDR3 protein without DNA. Across roughly 120,000 distinct CDR3 sequences, the top ten clones capture about 0.62% of the sample. Material for sequencing was naive CXCR3+ CD8+ T cells from blood. Subset noted: CD45RO-CCR7+CD27+CD95- naive CD8+ T cells expressing CXCR3 (TNR3+). The V gene is TRBV6-5, the J gene TRBJ2-1; the D gene TCRdb calls, TRBD1, cannot be checked with no DNA. The TCR was taken from a human donor in good health. Some clones in this sample may be carry-over from other donors' samples. CDR3 protein: CASRDGGQSSYNEQFF.